This T cell receptor (beta chain) is drawn from a study of cytomegalovirus exposure and HLA in healthy donors (dated by TCRdb to 2016 to 2017). For the study in its entirety: An earlier analysis of several hundred of the donors reported more than 250 Gb of sequence data and 120 million or so unique TCR beta sequences from about 179 million T cells. An early release covering roughly 640 HLA-typed donors comprised approximately 300 gigabases of sequencing data and about 90 million unique TCR sequences. Among the roughly 400 genotyped donors, approximately 77% belonged to the genetic ancestry cluster associated with self-reported Caucasian donors. The study was designed to test whether signatures of past pathogen exposure could be identified by cataloging public T cell receptors. The study profiled the T cell repertoires of fewer than 850 subjects by immunosequencing and related them to cytomegalovirus serostatus. Besides the first cohort of approximately 670 subjects, a separate validation cohort made up of 120 different subjects was used. High-throughput TCR immunosequencing, statistical association of individual TCRs with disease status, and machine learning were combined to predict cytomegalovirus infection status. In a later analysis, previously published TCR beta repertoires from 666 donors were re-analyzed and high-resolution HLA genotyping was added so that TCR occurrence patterns could be studied. Rather than using new phenotypic data, the later analysis identified candidate immune exposures from TCR beta sequences and from how often those sequences occurred across donors. To decide whether each TCR beta V gene segment behaved as functional or pseudogenic, an earlier analysis of approximately 600 of the donors relied on high-throughput TCR beta sequencing. Donor age, sex, ethnicity and CMV serostatus were compiled alongside the repertoire data. A later genetic analysis took genome-wide SNP genotypes for 398 of the 666 donors and used that subset as a discovery cohort. Every discovery cohort repertoire had been produced on one sequencing platform. Class I and class II HLA loci were covered by the typing at four-digit resolution. The number of donors typed differed by locus, with roughly 629-640 for A, B, C, DRB1 and DQB1, around 500 for DQA1, 606 for DPA1, and around 450 for DPB1. A few DR-DQ haplotypes were treated as single units for association and clustering because of strong linkage in the cohort. On average, roughly 200,000 unique TCR beta nucleotide sequences were sequenced per donor among a few hundred genotyped donors of the cohort, with roughly a sixth of those sequences being non-productive.

Receptor libraries were prepared by the immunoSEQ multiplex PCR assay. The multiplex PCR relied on a mix of 60 forward primers for TCR Vbeta segments and 13 reverse primers for TCR Jbeta segments. The CDR3 region of rearranged TCR beta genes was amplified from genomic DNA by a multiplex PCR assay. The Illumina HiSeq System was used to sequence the amplified TCR beta libraries as 87-base-pair reads. The original pipeline was this. Across the 640 or so repertoires, a later analysis counted 80 million or so unique TCR beta chains, roughly 11 million of which were shared by at least two donors. A nearest-neighbor algorithm error-corrected the raw reads and collapsed the reads into unique sequences, merging closely related sequences to remove PCR and sequencing errors. CDR3 sequences were aligned to IMGT reference sequences to assign V, D and J gene segments. For a sequence to be retained, a match of at least six nucleotides was required to both a V gene segment and a J gene segment. A rearrangement was called productive if the CDR3 had no stop codons and remained in frame with V and J, and every other rearrangement was called non-productive. CDR3 was defined by IMGT convention, running from the second conserved V-encoded cysteine to the conserved J-encoded phenylalanine. Sequences without an unambiguous match to a single V gene segment were excluded from the earlier analysis of almost 600 of the donors. An earlier analysis of 450 to 650 of the donors called V segments functional above 56.7% productive rearrangements and segregating when the between-donor standard deviation exceeded 5%. A statistical classification framework was built to diagnose cytomegalovirus status from the catalog of TCR beta chain sequences. In a later analysis, TCR nucleotide sequences were compared against IMGT/GENE-DB human TR gene sequences so that V and J genes could be assigned. The TCRdist pipeline was used in a later analysis to assign CDR3 sequences and most-parsimonious VDJ recombination scenarios. In a later analysis, every TCR beta chain was defined by the combination of its CDR3 amino acid sequence and its V-gene family, and reads without a unique V-gene family were dropped. In a later analysis, nearly 600 highly shared, low-generation-probability nucleotide sequences were removed to address suspected cross-contamination and a sequencing artifact. In a later analysis, a clonal expansion index for each public chain was calculated from normalized within-repertoire ranks of inferred template counts. In a later analysis, generation probabilities were computed using a VDJ recombination model fitted to out-of-frame rearrangements, and the results were checked against IGoR. In a later analysis, TCR-TCR, TCR-HLA and TCR-CMV co-occurrence was scored with hypergeometric tests, and a repertoire-size bias correction was applied to TCR pairs. A later analysis estimated false discovery rates by permuting HLA or CMV assignments 20 times. In a later analysis, co-occurring TCRs were grouped using DBSCAN, with TCRdist sequence similarity added in when clustering inside HLA-allele-positive subsets. For co-occurrence clustering, repertoires with fewer than 30,000 or more than 120,000 public chains were excluded, along with a handful of repertoires with anomalous nucleotide sharing. In its TCRdb copy, this immuneACCESS table keeps in-frame sequences only and misses some clones. Where compared with another copy, unresolved V genes explain less than half of these, and the others have no known cause. V and J calls and clone size follow that table, whereas D and trimming were derived from the DNA. This sample comprises 150,000 or so clones, about 73% of them detected only once. Of the sample, 2.5% to 3.5% is held by the ten largest clones.

Broader findings and caveats from the paper: Because counts were too low, seventeen rarely observed V segments, including chromosome 9 orphons, were excluded from the earlier analysis of 587 of the donors. The classifier was reported to diagnose cytomegalovirus status with high specificity and sensitivity in both the original and validation cohorts. The cohort was sequenced for TCR beta chains only, and without alpha or paired-chain data the features that could be detected were limited. Roughly uniform sequencing depth across donors was assumed in presence/absence analyses, although this assumption may not hold. When HLA alleles, especially DR and DQ, strongly co-occurred, TCR associations were difficult to assign to individual alleles. Compared with equally common non-associated chains, HLA-associated TCR beta chains in a later analysis were more clonally expanded and had lower generation probabilities. A further reported finding was that TCR beta sequences accurately predicted the HLA-A and HLA-B alleles for most subjects in the first cohort. The study gave a list of over 150 TCR beta chains associated with cytomegalovirus. Most TCR sequences were observed very rarely across donors, whereas some public TCRs were present in many individuals. The authors suggested that the approach could potentially be extended to other disease states and immunological phenotypes. A later analysis associated approximately 17,000 TCR beta sequences with specific HLA alleles at a false discovery rate of 0.05. HLA typing was unavailable for some donors at each locus, so association tests used only the typed subset. V-gene and J-gene trimming of TCR beta chains was associated with a missense DCLRE1C variant in a later genetic analysis, and the association was replicated in an independent cohort. Linkage disequilibrium might explain the correlated functional status among segregating V segments, but an unknown experimental factor could not be ruled out. For the cohort, immune exposure information was limited to CMV serostatus. In a later analysis, TCR association rates were found to vary across HLA loci, with the most associated TCRs seen for DRB1 alleles and the fewest for HLA-C alleles. A later analysis found that most CMV-associated TCR beta chains appeared HLA-restricted, with HLA associations seemingly driven largely by CMV exposure. A later analysis reported that several top co-occurrence clusters appeared linked to parvovirus B19, influenza, CMV and Epstein-Barr virus. In an earlier analysis of roughly 500 of the donors, most TCR beta V segments appeared in productive rearrangements about 87% or about 30% of the time, broadly matching IMGT annotations. A group of highly shared sequence variants was considered likely to be a technical artifact of the sequencing pipeline. Some IMGT-functional V segments, including TRBV6-2 and TRBV6-3, could not be distinguished by the 87-base-pair reads and were therefore excluded. In vitro tests confirmed that three of the cytomegalovirus-associated TCR beta chains recognize cytomegalovirus antigens. A later genetic analysis reported fewer N-insertions in productive TCRs among donors in an Asian-associated ancestry cluster than the approximately 670-donor mean.

On this clone itself: Its antigen has not been determined. Base qualities are not at hand, and no much larger clone is one base apart.

From V the trimming removes 6 bases and from J it removes 4 bases, while the gene matches leave 4 bases of the junction unaccounted for. Taken from cysteine to phenylalanine, the CDR3 has 13 residues. Just CDR3 DNA is preserved here, 39 bases in frame from base 1. The germline V gene yields MNHNS for CDR1 and SASEGT for CDR2. The cohort consisted of 650 to 700 healthy bone marrow donors. All cohort members were sampled while nominally healthy, although unrecorded immune exposures were likely present. The donor tested CMV seropositive, placing the donor among the 310 or so seropositive members of the cohort. A peripheral blood sample was provided by each donor, and peripheral blood mononuclear cells were used for TCR beta sequencing. Genomic DNA was extracted from the blood cell samples with the Qiagen DNeasy Blood Extraction Kit.

This receptor was identified in a man in his forties in good health and CMV-seropositive. The sequence joins TRBV6-1 to TRBJ2-5, with 8 central nucleotides matching TRBD1. Sequenced: PBMCs. The DNA sequence is as follows: TGTGCCAGCAGCGGACAGGGCAGAGAGACCCAGTACTTC. It codes for CASSGQGRETQYF.